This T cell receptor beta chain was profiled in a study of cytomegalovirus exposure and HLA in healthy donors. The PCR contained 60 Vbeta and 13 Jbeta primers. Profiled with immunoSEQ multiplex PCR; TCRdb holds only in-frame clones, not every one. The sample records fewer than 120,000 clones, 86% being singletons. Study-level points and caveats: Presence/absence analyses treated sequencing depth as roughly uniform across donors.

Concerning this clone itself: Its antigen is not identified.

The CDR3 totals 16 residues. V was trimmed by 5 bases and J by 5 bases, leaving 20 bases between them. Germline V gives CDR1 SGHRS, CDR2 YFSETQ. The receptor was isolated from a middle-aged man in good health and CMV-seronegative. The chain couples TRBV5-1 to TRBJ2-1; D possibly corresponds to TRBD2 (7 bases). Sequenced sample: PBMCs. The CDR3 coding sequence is TGCGCCAGCAGACCTATTAGGGGGGGCCGGGACAATGAGCAGTTCTTC. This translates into CASRPIRGGRDNEQFF.